These T cell receptor beta chains were read from a single sample in a study of glioma-infiltrating T cells. TCRdb reprocessed the multiplex PCR reads via MiXCR and lists one record per CDR3 protein. The repertoire includes about 12,000 distinct CDR3 sequences, more than 20% of them detected once, and about 41% sits in the top ten. The sequencing sample was made of glioma tissue, nonneoplastic brain tissue, or PBMCs (not recorded which). These receptors were taken from a human donor with low-grade glioma or glioblastoma, undergoing nonglioma brain surgery, or in good health (not recorded which). The conserved cysteine and the conserved F or W are not part of the CDR3 here.

TRBV5-4 | ASSIWGTEAF
TRBV7-9 | ASSPKGQGLVHEQY
TRBV18 | ASSLTGTSGRAEQF
TRBV27 | ASSLTGTGGRETQY
TRBV7-2 | ASSLALSGGYNEQF
TRBV3-1 | ASRKAYEQY
TRBV5-1 | ASSSDLQSDEQY
TRBV3-1 | ASSQSSYEQY
TRBV24-1 | ATSDSGQGYEQY
TRBV7-7 | ASSLGDPATSYEQY
TRBV7-2 | ASSLHYEQY
TRBV19 | ASSKMILARKQETQY
TRBV4-1 | ASSPGAHQNEQL
TRBV7-2 | ASSPWEEGADTQY
TRBV12-3/TRBV12-4 | ASSGQGSYEQY
TRBV30 | AWKQGARSTEAF
TRBV19 | ASTIPTTGYGYT
TRBV9 | ASSPGDFGELF
TRBV7-2 | ASSLAREGDTQY
TRBV27 | ASSQLPRKAGTQY
TRBV6-1 | ASSPTSNTGELF
TRBV9 | ASSVGAGDGETQY
TRBV20-1 | SARDEGTGKAF